This T cell receptor (beta chain) was sequenced in a study of human T cells and chemical hapten exposure. This clonotype showed up many times. Specified time point: patch test 2, 6 weeks after DPC sensitization. Treatment: therapeutic diphenylcyclopropenone sensitization with weekly scalp DPC. MiXCR, run by TCRdb on the RACE reads, gives a single entry per CDR3 protein. This table holds about 110,000 distinct CDR3 sequences, 9% to 9.5% found once. The receptor was derived from a woman in her 40s with alopecia areata. Some clones in this sample may be carry-over from other donors' samples. The material sequenced was whole blood, taken in connection with sensitization to the hapten diphenylcyclopropenone (DPC).

The CDR3 loop is CASSLYRGGEETQYF. The CDR3 DNA follows: TGCGCCAGCAGCTTGTATCGCGGGGGGGAAGAGACCCAGTACTTC. The rearrangement links TRBV5-1 to TRBJ2-5; 9 nucleotides line up with TRBD2. Unmatched junction bases numbered 4, after V lost 1 base and J lost 3 bases. This CDR3 has 15 amino acids. Germline loops: CDR1 SGHRS, CDR2 YFSETQ. Based on the CDR3 plus reference TRBV5-1 and TRBJ2-5, the full variable domain is KAGVTQTPRYLIKTRGQQVTLSCSPISGHRSVSWYQQTPGQGLQFLFEYFSETQRNKGNFPGRFSGRQFSNSRSEMNVSTLELGDSALYLCASSLYRGGEETQYFGPGTRLLVL.